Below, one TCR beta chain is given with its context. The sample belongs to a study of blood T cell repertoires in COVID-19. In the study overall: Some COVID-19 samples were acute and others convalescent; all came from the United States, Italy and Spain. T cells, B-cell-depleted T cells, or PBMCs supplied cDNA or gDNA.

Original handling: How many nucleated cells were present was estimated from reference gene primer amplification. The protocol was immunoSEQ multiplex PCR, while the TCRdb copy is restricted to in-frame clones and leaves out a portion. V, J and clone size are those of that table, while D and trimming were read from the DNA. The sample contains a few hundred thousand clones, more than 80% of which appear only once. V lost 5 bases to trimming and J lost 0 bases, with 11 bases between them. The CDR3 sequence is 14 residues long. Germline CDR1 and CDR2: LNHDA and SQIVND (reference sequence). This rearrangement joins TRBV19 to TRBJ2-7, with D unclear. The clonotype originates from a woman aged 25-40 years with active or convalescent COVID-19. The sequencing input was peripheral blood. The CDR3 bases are TGTGCCAGTAGTGATGGTCCCTACTCCTACGAGCAGTACTTC. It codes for CASSDGPYSYEQYF.